This TCR beta chain appears in the sequencing data of a study of blood T cell repertoires in COVID-19. At the level of the study: Samples came from the United States, Italy and Spain, spanning acute and convalescent COVID-19. Sources were T cells, B-cell-depleted T cells, or PBMCs; the material itself was cDNA or gDNA.

This CDR3 contains 17 residues. Unmatched junction bases numbered 11, after V lost 1 base and J lost 7 bases. The germline CDR1 and CDR2 sequences are SGHTA and FQGNSA. Authors' data handling: By means of reference gene primer amplification, nucleated cell counts were estimated. Assay used: immunoSEQ multiplex PCR; TCRdb lists only in-frame clones, some missing. The D gene and trimming were derived from the DNA, and the V and J assignments and clone size from that table. The sample holds about 220,000 clones, around 88% seen once. The clonotype originates from a woman aged 45-59 years with acute or convalescent COVID-19. The sequenced sample was peripheral blood. V gene TRBV7-2 combines with J gene TRBJ2-1; 9 bases align to TRBD2. In DNA form, the CDR3 reads TGTGCCAGCAGCTTAGGACCGCTAGCGGGACGGTTTAATGAGCAGTTCTTC. Translated: CASSLGPLAGRFNEQFF.